This T cell receptor beta chain stems from a study of blood T cell repertoires in COVID-19. Enrolment of Seattle patients took place during active infection, and they were followed longitudinally. CDR3 length: 18 residues. The ends were cut back, 3 bases at V and 0 bases at J, with 19 bases in the middle. Per the germline V gene, CDR1 is SGHVS and CDR2 is FQNEAQ. In the source study's methods: From reference gene primer amplification, estimates of nucleated cell counts were derived. Repertoires were generated with immunoSEQ multiplex PCR, while TCRdb's copy carries only in-frame clones and drops some. For V, J and clone size, that table is used; D and trimming come from the DNA. In the table there are 95,000 to 120,000 clones, about 85% of which are singletons.

Specimen: peripheral blood. The chain joins TRBV7-8 to TRBJ2-3; possible D gene TRBD1, 6 bases. The sequence was obtained from an older woman with COVID-19, enrolled during active disease. The CDR3 coding sequence is TGTGCCAGCAGCTTTTTGGGGGCCTGGCGCCGGAGCACAGATACGCAGTATTTT. It translates to CASSFLGAWRRSTDTQYF. Full variable domain (rest looked up from reference TRBV7-8 and TRBJ2-3): GAGVSQSPRYKVAKRGQDVALRCDPISGHVSLFWYQQALGQGPEFLTYFQNEAQLDKSGLPSDRFFAERPEGSVSTLKIQRTQQEDSAVYLCASSFLGAWRRSTDTQYFGPGTRLTVL.